The sequence of this T cell receptor beta chain was determined in a study of shared clonotypes between healthy human individuals. Background on the study: Researchers assigned three CD4 naive, three CD4 memory, two CD8 naive and one CD8 memory plate to each donor. Overall study results and limits: Estimated richness values were generally larger in naive subsets than in memory subsets.

When replicate PCRs were run on sorted subsets, they used roughly 0.2 ug DNA, 30,000 to 35,000 T cell genomes. Generated by immunoSEQ multiplex PCR, the TCRdb table keeps only in-frame clones and is missing some. This sample yields about 230,000 clones, of which 60% to 80% are seen a single time; 11% belongs to the top ten. Trimming left V 5 bases short and J 2 bases short, with 10 bases between. Germline lookup yields CDR1 SGHAT and CDR2 FQNNGV. The CDR3 consists of 14 residues. As to this clone: The antigen is undetermined.

The material sequenced was memory CD4+ T cells sorted from blood. Sample subset: CD45RA-negative fraction. This clonotype originated in a man aged 25-40 years in good health. The rearrangement joins TRBV11-2 to TRBJ2-1; no clear D gene. The CDR3 is CASSPDGTYNEQFF. As DNA, the CDR3 is TGTGCCAGCAGCCCCGACGGTACCTACAATGAGCAGTTCTTC.